Shown below are 9 T cell receptor beta chains from a single sample sequenced in a study of blood T cells in healthy people across ages. Using a J-beta primer mix together with a sample-barcoded 5' primer, a second PCR was run for roughly 7 to 12 cycles. A single record per CDR3 protein comes from TCRdb applying MiXCR to the 5' RACE reads. Counted here are 800,000 to 950,000 distinct CDR3 sequences, around 48% occurring once; the ten biggest clones make up 13%. Sequenced sample: blood. The source is a man aged 30-40 years in good health.

V gene TRBV4-1 combines with J gene TRBJ2-7; D not resolved. The CDR3 loop spans 14 amino acids. Per germline, CDR1 MGHRA and CDR2 YSYEKL. Trimming removed 1 base at V and 5 bases at J, with 12 bases between. The CDR3 sequence is CASSQAGFGDEQYF. CDR3 nucleotide sequence: TGCGCCAGCAGCCAAGCCGGGTTTGGCGACGAGCAGTACTTC.

The CDR3 nucleotides are TGTGCCAGCACCGGACAGGACAGGGGATGGACCCAGTACTTC. Protein product: CASTGQDRGWTQYF. The genes are TRBV12-3 or TRBV12-4 and TRBJ2-5; TRBD1 matches 9 bases. This CDR3 spans 14 amino acids. V gave up 7 bases and J gave up 7 bases; unmatched junction bases: 10.

This clonotype was found a few times. This chain links TRBV4-3 with TRBJ1-5, with 9 bases lining up with TRBD1. After removal of 4 bases from V and 6 bases from J, the junction contained 7 bases not matched to a gene. The germline V gene encodes CDR1 LGHNA and CDR2 YSLEER. CDR3 size: 15 residues. CDR3 in DNA: TGCGCCAGCAGCCCCACGAGGACAGGGGCTCAGCCCCAGCATTTT. Encoded protein: CASSPTRTGAQPQHF.

There are a few counts of this clonotype. The V gene is TRBV7-9, the J gene TRBJ2-1, with a tentative D call TRBD1 (5 bases). CDR1 SEHNR and CDR2 FQNEAQ come from the germline V gene (reference sequence). V gave up 4 bases and J gave up 2 bases, with 12 bases separating them. CDR3 length equals 15 residues. CDR3 loop: CASSSPQAPYNEQFF. The CDR3 DNA is TGTGCCAGCAGCTCCCCACAGGCCCCCTACAATGAGCAGTTCTTC.

This clonotype was detected once. V gene TRBV5-1 combines with J gene TRBJ1-4; TRBD1 agrees at 8 bases. The germline CDR1 and CDR2 sequences are SGHRS and YFSETQ. This CDR3 has 16 amino acids. V lost 4 bases, J lost 4 bases, and 9 bases stayed unmatched. CDR3 DNA sequence: TGCGCCAGCAGCATCGGCCGGGACAGGAGTAATGAAAAACTGTTTTTT. This translates into CASSIGRDRSNEKLFF. The full variable domain, its missing parts supplied by reference TRBV5-1 and TRBJ1-4, is KAGVTQTPRYLIKTRGQQVTLSCSPISGHRSVSWYQQTPGQGLQFLFEYFSETQRNKGNFPGRFSGRQFSNSRSEMNVSTLELGDSALYLCASSIGRDRSNEKLFFGSGTQLSVL.

The chain employs TRBV7-2 and TRBJ2-2; possible D gene TRBD1, 6 bases. Deletions cut 5 bases from V and 0 bases from J, with 10 bases between. This CDR3 has 15 residues. Germline CDR1 SGHTA, CDR2 FQGNSA. Here the CDR3 reads CASSRRTANTGELFF. CDR3 nucleotide sequence: TGTGCCAGCAGCCGACGGACAGCGAACACCGGGGAGCTGTTTTTT.

V gene TRBV7-9 combines with J gene TRBJ2-5, with 7 bases aligning to TRBD1. The V segment lost 6 bases and the J segment 11 bases; nucleotides outside the gene matches: 18. Germline V lookup: CDR1 SEHNR, CDR2 FQNEAQ (reference sequence). This CDR3 is 15 amino acids long. CDR3 sequence reads: CASSYRQGRLEEQYF. The CDR3, as DNA: TGTGCCAGCAGTTACCGACAGGGTCGGCTTGAAGAGCAGTACTTC. Looking up the rest from reference TRBV7-9 and TRBJ2-5 gives the full variable domain: DTGVSQNPRHKITKRGQNVTFRCDPISEHNRLYWYRQTLGQGPEFLTYFQNEAQLEKSRLLSDRFSAERPKGSFSTLEIQRTEQGDSAMYLCASSYRQGRLEEQYFGPGTRLLVL.

The genes are TRBV7-2 and TRBJ2-5; the D gene is possibly TRBD2 (6 bases). CDR1 SGHTA and CDR2 FQGNSA come from the germline V gene. The V gene lost 0 bases and the J gene lost 11 bases, with 19 bases spanning the gap. The CDR3 totals 15 residues. CDR3 DNA: TGTGCCAGCAGCTTAGCGGTGACTTCATACCGGGAGCAGTACTTC. It specifies CASSLAVTSYREQYF.

This CDR3 is CASSPPLVNTEAFF. CDR3 DNA: TGCGCCAGCAGCCCCCCTTTGGTGAACACTGAAGCTTTCTTT. This chain uses TRBV5-1 with TRBJ1-1; D not resolved. CDR1 is SGHRS and CDR2 is YFSETQ in the germline V gene. V lost 4 bases and J 0 bases, leaving 10 bases between the germline ends. CDR3 length: 14 amino acids.